This T cell receptor (beta chain) was captured by sequencing in a study of brain T cells in children with intractable seizures. Germline V gives CDR1 MGHRA, CDR2 YSYEKL. The ends were cut back, 1 base at V and 3 bases at J, with 13 bases in the middle. The CDR3 covers 15 residues. TCRdb's table, derived via immunoSEQ multiplex PCR, lists solely in-frame clones and lacks some. The table has 80,000 or so clones, about 90% seen once. This sequence was found in a girl aged 2-10 years with Rasmussen encephalitis and intractable seizures. The chain is built from TRBV4-1 and TRBJ2-7; D gene uncertain. This specimen was peripheral blood, taken at surgery. The CDR3 coding sequence is TGCGCCAGCAGCCAAGCCTCCACGCCCGGCTACGAGCAGTACTTC. Translated, it gives CASSQASTPGYEQYF.